The present T cell receptor beta chain was sequenced within a study of cytomegalovirus exposure and HLA in healthy donors. General observations from the study: In a later analysis, most CMV-associated TCR beta chains appeared HLA-restricted. Among the sequence variants, a highly shared cluster was likely an artifact of sequencing.

The study ran its PCR with 60 Vbeta and 13 Jbeta primers. The repertoire was sequenced with immunoSEQ multiplex PCR; TCRdb's copy has only in-frame clones and lacks some. The sample includes roughly 170,000 clones, 84% of them seen just once. Looked up from germline, CDR1 is SGHTA and CDR2 is FQGNSA. Trimming cost V 6 bases and J 4 bases; bases outside gene matches: 8. The CDR3 is 16 residues long. With regard to this clone: The antigen remains unidentified.

V gene TRBV7-2 combines with J gene TRBJ2-1; 11 nucleotides line up with TRBD2. The material sequenced was PBMCs. The receptor was derived from a girl aged 2-10 years in good health and CMV-seropositive. CDR3 nucleotides: TGTGCCAGCAGTCATACTAGCGGGGGTTCATACAATGAGCAGTTCTTC. This sequence encodes CASSHTSGGSYNEQFF.